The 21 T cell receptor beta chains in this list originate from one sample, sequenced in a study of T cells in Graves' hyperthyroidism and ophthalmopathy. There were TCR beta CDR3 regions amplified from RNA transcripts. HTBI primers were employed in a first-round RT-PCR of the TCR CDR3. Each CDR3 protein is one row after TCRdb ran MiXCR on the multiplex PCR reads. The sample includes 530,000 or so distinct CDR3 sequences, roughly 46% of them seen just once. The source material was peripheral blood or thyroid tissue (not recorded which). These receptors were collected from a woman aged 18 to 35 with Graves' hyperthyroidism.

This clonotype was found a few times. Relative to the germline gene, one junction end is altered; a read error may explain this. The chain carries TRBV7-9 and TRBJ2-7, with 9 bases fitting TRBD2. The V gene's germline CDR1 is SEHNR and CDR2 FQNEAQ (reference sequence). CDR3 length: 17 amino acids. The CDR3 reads CASSQGSSGKGTYEQYF. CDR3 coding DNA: TGCGCCAGCAGCCAAGGTTCTAGCGGGAAGGGGACCTACGAGCAGTACTTC.

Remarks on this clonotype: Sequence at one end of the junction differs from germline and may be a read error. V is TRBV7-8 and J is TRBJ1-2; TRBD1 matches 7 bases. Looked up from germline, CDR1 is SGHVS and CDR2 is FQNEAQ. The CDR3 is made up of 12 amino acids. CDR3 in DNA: TGTGCCAGCAGCTCAATAGCCGGGACAGTCATCTTC. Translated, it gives CASSSIAGTVIF.

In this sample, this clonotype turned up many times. The CDR3 protein is CASSQTGELFF. CDR3 sequence (DNA): TGTGCCAGCAGCCAGACCGGGGAGCTGTTTTTT. The gene calls are TRBV2 and TRBJ2-2; D is ambiguous. The germline V and J ends were trimmed by 6 bases and 5 bases, with 4 bases remaining between them. The CDR3 consists of 11 residues. Germline assignment: CDR1 SNHLY and CDR2 FYNNEI. The whole variable domain, filled in from reference TRBV2 and TRBJ2-2, reads EPEVTQTPSHQVTQMGQEVILRCVPISNHLYFYWYRQILGQKVEFLVSFYNNEISEKSEIFDDQFSVERPDGSNFTLKIRSTKLEDSAMYFCASSQTGELFFGEGSRLTVL.

CDR3 residues: CASSGPGGDEKLFF. CDR3 nucleotide sequence: TGTGCCAGCAGTGGTCCCGGGGGCGATGAAAAACTGTTTTTT. The chain joins TRBV2 to TRBJ1-4, with D maybe TRBD1 (6 bases). V was shortened by 4 bases and J by 6 bases, with 12 bases between the two germline ends. Germline V gives CDR1 SNHLY, CDR2 FYNNEI. This CDR3 comprises 14 residues. Variable domain in full (rest from reference TRBV2 and TRBJ1-4): EPEVTQTPSHQVTQMGQEVILRCVPISNHLYFYWYRQILGQKVEFLVSFYNNEISEKSEIFDDQFSVERPDGSNFTLKIRSTKLEDSAMYFCASSGPGGDEKLFFGSGTQLSVL.

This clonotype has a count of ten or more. CDR3 DNA: TGCAGTGCTACAGGGGTCGGGGGCCAAGAGACCCAGTACTTC. Translated, it gives CSATGVGGQETQYF. This sequence joins TRBV20-1 and TRBJ2-5, with D perhaps given as TRBD1 or TRBD2 (6 bases each). This CDR3 region has 14 residues. V shed 4 bases and J shed 1 base, with 13 bases lying between them. From germline, CDR1 is DFQATT and CDR2 SNEGSKA (reference sequence).

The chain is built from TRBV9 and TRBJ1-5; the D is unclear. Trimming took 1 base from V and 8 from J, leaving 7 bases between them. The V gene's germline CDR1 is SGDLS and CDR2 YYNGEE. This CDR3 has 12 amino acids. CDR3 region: CASSVNGEPQHF. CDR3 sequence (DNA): TGTGCCAGCAGCGTAAACGGGGAGCCCCAGCATTTT.

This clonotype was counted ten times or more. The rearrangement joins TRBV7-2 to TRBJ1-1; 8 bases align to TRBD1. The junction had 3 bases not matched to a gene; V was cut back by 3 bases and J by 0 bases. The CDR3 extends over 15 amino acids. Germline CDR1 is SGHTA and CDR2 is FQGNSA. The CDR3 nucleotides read TGTGCCAGCAGCTTGCAGACAGGGGTGAACACTGAAGCTTTCTTT. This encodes CASSLQTGVNTEAFF.

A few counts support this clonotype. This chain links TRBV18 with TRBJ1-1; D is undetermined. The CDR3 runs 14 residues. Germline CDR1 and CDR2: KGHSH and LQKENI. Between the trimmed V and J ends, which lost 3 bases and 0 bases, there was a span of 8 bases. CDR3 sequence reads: CASSPETVNTEAFF. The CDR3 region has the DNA TGTGCCAGCTCACCGGAAACAGTGAACACTGAAGCTTTCTTT.

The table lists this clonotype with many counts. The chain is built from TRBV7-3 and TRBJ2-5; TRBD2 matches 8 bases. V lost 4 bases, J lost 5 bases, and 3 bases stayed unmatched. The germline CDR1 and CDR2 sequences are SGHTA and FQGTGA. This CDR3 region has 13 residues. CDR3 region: CASSSRLAETQYF. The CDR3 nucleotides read TGTGCCAGCAGCTCCCGACTAGCGGAGACCCAGTACTTC.

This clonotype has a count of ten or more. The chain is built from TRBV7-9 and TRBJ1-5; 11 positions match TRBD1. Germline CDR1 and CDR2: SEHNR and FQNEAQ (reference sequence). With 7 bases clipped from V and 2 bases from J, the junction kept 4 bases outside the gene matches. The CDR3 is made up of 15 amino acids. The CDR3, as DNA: TGTGCCAGCACCGGACAGGGGGCTGGCAATCAGCCCCAGCATTTT. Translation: CASTGQGAGNQPQHF.

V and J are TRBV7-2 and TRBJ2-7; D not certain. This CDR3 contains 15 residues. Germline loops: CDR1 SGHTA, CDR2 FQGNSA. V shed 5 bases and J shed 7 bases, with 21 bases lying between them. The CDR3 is CASSTRAYPAGEQYF. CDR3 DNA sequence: TGTGCCAGCAGCACCCGGGCCTACCCGGCTGGAGAGCAGTACTTC.

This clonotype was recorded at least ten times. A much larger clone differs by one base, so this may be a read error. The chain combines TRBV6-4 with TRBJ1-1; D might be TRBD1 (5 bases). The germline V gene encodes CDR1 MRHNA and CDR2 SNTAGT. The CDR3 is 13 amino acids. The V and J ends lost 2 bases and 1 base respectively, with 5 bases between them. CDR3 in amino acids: CASSDGQNTEAFF. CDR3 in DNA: TGTGCCAGCAGTGACGGACAGAACACTGAAGCTTTCTTT.

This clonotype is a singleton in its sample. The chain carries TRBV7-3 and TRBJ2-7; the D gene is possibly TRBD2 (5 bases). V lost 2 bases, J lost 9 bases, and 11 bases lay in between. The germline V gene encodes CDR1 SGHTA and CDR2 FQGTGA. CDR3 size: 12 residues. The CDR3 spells CASSLVTGSQYF. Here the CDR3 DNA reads TGTGCCAGCAGCTTAGTTACGGGGTCGCAGTACTTC.

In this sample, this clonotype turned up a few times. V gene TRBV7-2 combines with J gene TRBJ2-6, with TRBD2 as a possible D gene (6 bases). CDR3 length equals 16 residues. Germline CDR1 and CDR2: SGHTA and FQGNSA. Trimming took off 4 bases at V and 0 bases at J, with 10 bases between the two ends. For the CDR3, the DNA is TGTGCCAGCAGCTCGGGACTGCCCTCTGGGGCCAACGTCCTGACTTTC. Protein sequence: CASSSGLPSGANVLTF.

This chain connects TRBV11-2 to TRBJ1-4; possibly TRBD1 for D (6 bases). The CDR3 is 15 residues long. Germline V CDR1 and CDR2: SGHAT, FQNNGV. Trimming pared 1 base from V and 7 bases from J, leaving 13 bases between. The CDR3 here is CASSLAELGGEKLFF. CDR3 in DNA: TGTGCCAGCAGCTTAGCGGAGTTAGGGGGTGAAAAACTGTTTTTT.

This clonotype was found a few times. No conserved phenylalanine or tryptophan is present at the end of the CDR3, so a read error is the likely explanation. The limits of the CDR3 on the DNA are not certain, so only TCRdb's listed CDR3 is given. The CDR3 is CASSDSTS. The chain joins TRBV9 to TRBJ2-6; TRBD1, the D gene given by the table, was not confirmed from the DNA. In germline, CDR1 is SGDLS, CDR2 YYNGEE. The CDR3 is 8 amino acids long, termini counted.

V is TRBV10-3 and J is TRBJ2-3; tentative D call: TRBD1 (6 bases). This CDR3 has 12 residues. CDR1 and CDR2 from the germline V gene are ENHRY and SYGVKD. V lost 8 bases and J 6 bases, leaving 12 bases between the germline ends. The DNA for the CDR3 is TGTGCCATCCGGACAGAGGGGGATACGCAGTATTTT. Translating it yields CAIRTEGDTQYF.

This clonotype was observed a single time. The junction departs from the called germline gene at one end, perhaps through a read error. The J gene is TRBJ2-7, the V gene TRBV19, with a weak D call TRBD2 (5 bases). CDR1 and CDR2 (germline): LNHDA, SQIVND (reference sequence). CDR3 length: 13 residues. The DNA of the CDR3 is TGTGCCAGTAGTCTTCGGGAAACCTACGAGCAGTGCTTC. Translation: CASSLRETYEQCF.

CDR3: CASSDFPGSNEHF. The CDR3 nucleotides read TGTGCCAGCAGTGACTTTCCGGGCAGCAATGAGCATTTT. The V and J genes are TRBV2 and TRBJ1-5, with D unclear. This CDR3 has 13 amino acids. The germline CDR1 and CDR2 sequences are SNHLY and FYNNEI. The V gene lost 3 bases and the J gene lost 14 bases, with 17 bases spanning the gap.

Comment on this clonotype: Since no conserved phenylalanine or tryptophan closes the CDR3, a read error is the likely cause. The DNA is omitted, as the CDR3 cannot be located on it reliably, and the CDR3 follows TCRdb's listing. Here the CDR3 reads CASSLARDI. The chain combines TRBV12-3 or TRBV12-4 with TRBJ2-7. Including both end residues, the CDR3 is 9 amino acids long.

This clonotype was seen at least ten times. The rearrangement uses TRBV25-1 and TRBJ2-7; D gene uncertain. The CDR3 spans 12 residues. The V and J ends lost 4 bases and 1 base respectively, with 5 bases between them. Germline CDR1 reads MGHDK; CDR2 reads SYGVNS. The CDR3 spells CASSGDSYEQYF. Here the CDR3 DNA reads TGTGCCAGCAGTGGGGATTCCTACGAGCAGTACTTC.